The 14 T cell receptor beta chains presented below share a single source sample, sequenced in a study of cytomegalovirus exposure and HLA in healthy donors. Profiled with immunoSEQ multiplex PCR; TCRdb holds only in-frame clones, not every one. In the table there are fewer than 95,000 clones, 84% of which are singletons. The sequenced sample was PBMCs. These receptors all come from a woman in her late teens or twenties in good health and CMV-seropositive.

The chain joins TRBV7-2 to TRBJ2-7; TRBD1 aligns across 7 bases. CDR1 is SGHTA, CDR2 FQGNSA, per germline. The CDR3 has 14 amino acids. J was trimmed by 2 bases and V by 5 bases; bases with no gene match: 6. CDR3 DNA: TGTGCCAGCAGCCCAGACAGGGCCGCCTACGAGCAGTACTTC. This encodes CASSPDRAAYEQYF.

The V call is TRBV2, the J call TRBJ1-6; TRBD1 aligns across 9 bases. Losses at the gene ends were 5 bases for V and 7 bases for J; bases not matched to a gene: 6. CDR3 length: 15 amino acids. CDR1 is SNHLY, CDR2 FYNNEI, per germline. Written as DNA, the CDR3 is TGTGCCAGCAGTAGCTCAGGACAGGGGAATTCACCCCTCCACTTT. Encoded protein: CASSSSGQGNSPLHF.

This chain uses TRBV7-2 with TRBJ2-7; TRBD1 agrees at 7 bases. The CDR3 has 16 residues. Trimming took 6 bases from V and 2 from J; bases not matched to a gene: 13. The V gene's germline CDR1 is SGHTA and CDR2 FQGNSA. The CDR3 bases are TGTGCCAGCAGTCCCTTTTTCGACAGGGTGGCCTACGAGCAGTACTTC. This encodes CASSPFFDRVAYEQYF.

V usage is TRBV6-1 and J usage is TRBJ1-1; maybe TRBD1 (5 bases). The CDR3 is 16 amino acids. Germline values: CDR1 MNHNS, CDR2 SASEGT. V shed 4 bases and J shed 5 bases, with 20 bases lying between them. CDR3 sequence: CASSVPRRGLLTEAFF. The CDR3 DNA follows: TGTGCCAGCAGTGTCCCCCGGAGGGGCCTTCTTACTGAAGCTTTCTTT.

J is TRBJ1-5 and V is TRBV2, with TRBD1 as a possible D gene (6 bases). The ends were cut back, 4 bases at V and 9 bases at J, with 16 bases in the middle. The CDR3 has 14 amino acids. Germline V gene sequence: CDR1 SNHLY, CDR2 FYNNEI. CDR3 coding DNA: TGTGCCAGCAGTGGGGACACCCCAAGAAGGCCCCAGCATTTT. It encodes CASSGDTPRRPQHF.

The gene calls are TRBV29-1 and TRBJ2-6; 7 nucleotides agree with TRBD1. The CDR3 has 18 residues. The V segment lost 3 bases and the J segment 1 base; nucleotides outside the gene matches: 12. The germline gives CDR1 SQVTM, CDR2 ANQGSEA. The CDR3 sequence: CSVEVPGTARSGANVLTF. The CDR3 DNA follows: TGCAGCGTTGAGGTCCCAGGGACAGCAAGATCTGGGGCCAACGTCCTGACTTTC. The variable domain in full, with the rest retrieved from reference TRBV29-1 and TRBJ2-6, is SAVISQKPSRDICQRGTSLTIQCQVDSQVTMMFWYRQQPGQSLTLIATANQGSEATYESGFVIDKFPISRPNLTFSTLTVSNMSPEDSSIYLCSVEVPGTARSGANVLTFGAGSRLTVL.

This sequence joins TRBV7-6 and TRBJ2-2; TRBD2 aligns across 8 bases. V was pared by 2 bases and J by 6 bases, with 11 bases of the junction left unmatched. Germline CDR1 SGHVS, CDR2 FNYEAQ. The CDR3 sequence is 17 residues long. The CDR3 sequence is CASSLWPGGDISGELFF. The CDR3 DNA is TGTGCCAGCAGCTTATGGCCCGGGGGGGACATATCCGGGGAGCTGTTTTTT.

The chain is built from TRBV4-1 and TRBJ2-7, with 7 bases matching TRBD2. The CDR3 sequence is 15 residues long. The germline V gene has CDR1 MGHRA and CDR2 YSYEKL. With 4 bases clipped from V and 2 bases from J, the junction kept 8 bases outside the gene matches. CDR3 region: CASSPSPGRAYEQYF. DNA for the CDR3: TGCGCCAGCAGCCCATCCCCAGGGAGGGCCTACGAGCAGTACTTC.

The V and J genes are TRBV27 and TRBJ2-3, with D possibly TRBD2 on 5 matching bases. Germline V gene sequence: CDR1 MNHEY, CDR2 SMNVEV (reference sequence). The CDR3 length is 14 residues. Trimming left V 2 bases short and J 8 bases short, with 14 bases between. CDR3 DNA: TGTGCCAGCAGTTTAACCGGGTTCGGAGGTACGCAGTATTTT. This encodes CASSLTGFGGTQYF.

This chain connects TRBV28 to TRBJ2-7; TRBD2 agrees at 8 bases. CDR1 MDHEN and CDR2 SYDVKM come from the germline V gene. Germline trimming cut 7 bases from V and 0 bases from J; bases unmatched to any gene: 8. The length of the CDR3 is 15 residues. The CDR3 sequence is CASISSGGPSYEQYF. CDR3 DNA sequence: TGTGCCAGCATATCGTCGGGGGGGCCCTCCTACGAGCAGTACTTC.

This clone was seen more than once but under ten times. The genes are TRBV11-2 and TRBJ1-2, with 7 bases aligning to TRBD1. Germline V lookup: CDR1 SGHAT, CDR2 FQNNGV. This CDR3 has 14 residues. The V gene end was trimmed by 5 bases and the J gene end by 4 bases; junction bases not matched to a gene: 7. The CDR3 DNA sequence: TGTGCCAGCAGCCACACCACAGGGGCCTATGGCTACACCTTC. Translation: CASSHTTGAYGYTF.

The rearrangement uses TRBV2 and TRBJ1-6; 9 nucleotides line up with TRBD1. Trimming at V came to 3 bases and at J to 6 bases, leaving 3 bases not matched to a gene. The CDR3 consists of 15 residues. Germline V gene data show CDR1 as SNHLY and CDR2 as FYNNEI. For the CDR3, the DNA is TGTGCCAGCAGTGAGGACAGGGGCGCTAATTCACCCCTCCACTTT. Its translation: CASSEDRGANSPLHF.

This sequence joins TRBV19 and TRBJ2-1, with a tentative D call TRBD1 (6 bases). Germline V gene data show CDR1 as LNHDA and CDR2 as SQIVND (reference sequence). There are 15 residues in the CDR3. V dropped 3 bases and J dropped 4 bases, with 13 bases sitting between them. In DNA form, the CDR3 reads TGTGCCAGTAGTATGAAGCGGACAGAGTACAATGAGCAGTTCTTC. Its translation: CASSMKRTEYNEQFF.

This clone appeared once. The chain joins TRBV6-4 to TRBJ2-3; 10 bases are a match to TRBD2. Germline trimming cut 2 bases from V and 3 bases from J; bases unmatched to any gene: 8. Germline values: CDR1 MRHNA, CDR2 SNTAGT. The CDR3 runs 17 residues. Here the CDR3 DNA reads TGTGCCAGCAGTGACGAAGGAGCGGGGGGGCTGACAGATACGCAGTATTTT. This gives the protein CASSDEGAGGLTDTQYF.